One and the same sample provided the 3 T cell receptor beta chains below, sequenced in a study of cytomegalovirus exposure and HLA in healthy donors. The primer mix had 60 Vbeta and 13 Jbeta primers. Method: immunoSEQ multiplex PCR; TCRdb's copy keeps in-frame clones and lacks some. The repertoire consists of 150,000 to 200,000 clones, with 75% to 90% occurring once and the leading ten covering around 6.3%. The sample was PBMCs. The receptors shown here come from a woman in her 50s in good health and CMV-seropositive.

This clone was seen a single time. The chain has TRBV5-1 and TRBJ2-1; 10 nucleotides line up with TRBD2. The CDR3 length is 15 residues. Germline V gene data show CDR1 as SGHRS and CDR2 as YFSETQ. The V segment lost 0 bases and the J segment 9 bases; nucleotides outside the gene matches: 6. This CDR3 is CASSLEAGGEGEQFF. The CDR3 bases are TGCGCCAGCAGCTTGGAAGCGGGAGGGGAGGGTGAGCAGTTCTTC.

Remarks on this clone: The sample contains more than one DNA sequence encoding this CDR3. The chain has TRBV5-1 and TRBJ2-1; the match to TRBD1 covers 11 bases. The trim removed 2 bases at V and 7 bases at J, leaving 5 bases unmatched. This CDR3 comprises 15 residues. Looked up from germline, CDR1 is SGHRS and CDR2 is YFSETQ. CDR3 coding DNA: TGCGCCAGCAGCTTAGGACAGGGGGCTAGAAATGAGCAGTTCTTC. Its translation: CASSLGQGARNEQFF. Drawing the rest from reference TRBV5-1 and TRBJ2-1, the complete variable domain is KAGVTQTPRYLIKTRGQQVTLSCSPISGHRSVSWYQQTPGQGLQFLFEYFSETQRNKGNFPGRFSGRQFSNSRSEMNVSTLELGDSALYLCASSLGQGARNEQFFGPGTRLTVL.

The chain links TRBV5-8 to TRBJ1-1, with D tentatively TRBD1 (6 bases). This CDR3 has 14 residues. CDR1 is SGHTS, CDR2 YDEGEE, per germline. V was cut by 5 bases and J by 1 base, with 12 bases left in between. This CDR3 is CASRLHRENTEAFF. CDR3 bases: TGTGCCAGCAGACTTCACAGGGAGAACACTGAAGCTTTCTTT.